These 3 T cell receptor beta chains originate from one sample sequenced in a study of metastatic and nonmetastatic thyroid tumors. No treatment had been given to any patient before thyroid surgery. TCRdb re-clonotyped the PCR reads through MiXCR. The table has roughly 65,000 clones, approximately 14% seen once. The sequencing input was blood. Receptors originate from a male donor with papillary thyroid cancer or a benign thyroid nodule (not recorded which). Some clones in this sample may be carry-over from other donors' samples.

This clone came up many times. The rearrangement joins TRBV3-1 to TRBJ2-7; D unclear. Germline V gene lookup returns CDR1 LGHDT and CDR2 YNNKEL (reference sequence). The CDR3 consists of 13 residues. The V end lost 6 bases, the J end lost 7 bases, and 16 bases lay between the germline ends. CDR3 loop: CASSRLGSAEQYF. Written as DNA, the CDR3 is TGTGCCAGCAGTCGACTGGGGTCGGCGGAGCAGTACTTC.

V is TRBV12-3 or TRBV12-4 and J is TRBJ2-7, with D tentatively TRBD1 (6 bases). CDR3 size: 13 residues. Between the trimmed V and J ends, which lost 4 bases and 3 bases, there was a span of 10 bases. CDR3 sequence (DNA): TGTGCCAGCAGTTCCGTGGACAGCTACGAGCAGTACTTC. This encodes CASSSVDSYEQYF.

This clone has a count of ten or more. V is TRBV6-1 and J is TRBJ1-3; D gene unclear. The germline gives CDR1 MNHNS, CDR2 SASEGT. This CDR3 has 16 amino acids. The V gene lost 6 bases and the J gene lost 0 bases, with 15 bases spanning the gap. This CDR3 reads CASSQGRYSSGNTIYF. Written as DNA, the CDR3 is TGTGCCAGCAGCCAAGGGCGGTACAGCTCTGGAAACACCATATATTTT.